One and the same sample provided the 26 T cell receptor beta chains below, sequenced in a study of blood T cell repertoires in COVID-19 (dated by TCRdb to 2020 to 2022). Libraries were built with the immunoSEQ multiplex PCR assay. What TCRdb holds here is the immuneACCESS table cut down to in-frame rearrangements. Part of the clones is not present; checked against another copy, under half of the missing clones reflect an unresolved V gene, and the others are unexplained. This sample has some 200,000 clones in its table, and roughly 85% of those were observed once. Together, the top ten hold around 12% of the sample. The sequencing sample was made of peripheral blood. Every receptor here comes from a woman aged 18-29 years who had recovered from COVID-19.

This clone was seen a few times. V usage is TRBV2 and J usage is TRBJ1-1, with D possibly matching TRBD1 (5 bases). Germline V gene data show CDR1 as SNHLY and CDR2 as FYNNEI. The CDR3 sequence is 12 residues long. Trimming stripped 3 bases from V and 7 bases from J, with 9 bases between. CDR3: CASSDWGDEAFF. The CDR3 DNA reads TGTGCCAGCAGTGATTGGGGGGATGAAGCTTTCTTT.

The V and J genes are TRBV5-1 and TRBJ2-3, with TRBD2 matching over 8 bases. After removal of 0 bases from V and 4 bases from J, the junction contained 4 bases not matched to a gene. CDR1 SGHRS and CDR2 YFSETQ come from the germline V gene. This CDR3 contains 15 residues. The CDR3 reads CASSLAGGPSDTQYF. CDR3 nucleotide sequence: TGCGCCAGCAGCTTGGCGGGAGGGCCATCAGATACGCAGTATTTT.

This rearrangement joins TRBV7-9 to TRBJ2-7; D is possibly TRBD1 (6 bases). V shed 5 bases and J shed 3 bases, with 26 bases lying between them. There are 18 residues in the CDR3. Germline V gives CDR1 SEHNR, CDR2 FQNEAQ (reference sequence). The CDR3 sequence is CASSPSSLKGRGIYEQYF. The CDR3, as DNA: TGTGCCAGCAGCCCCTCCTCTCTAAAAGGCAGGGGTATCTACGAGCAGTACTTC.

V gene TRBV7-2 combines with J gene TRBJ1-3; 8 positions agree with TRBD1. The CDR3 spans 16 residues. The germline V gene encodes CDR1 SGHTA and CDR2 FQGNSA. Trimming at V came to 0 bases and at J to 3 bases, leaving 4 bases not matched to a gene. CDR3 region: CASSLAQGANGNTIYF. CDR3 nucleotides: TGTGCCAGCAGCTTAGCCCAGGGGGCTAATGGAAACACCATATATTTT.

The CDR3 DNA sequence: TGTGCCAGCAGCTTAGGGAGGAACCATCCTGAGCAGTTCTTC. Its translation: CASSLGRNHPEQFF. The rearrangement links TRBV7-2 to TRBJ2-1; D is possibly TRBD2 (5 bases). CDR1 and CDR2 from the germline V gene are SGHTA and FQGNSA. V gave up 1 base and J gave up 9 bases, with 13 bases separating them. The CDR3 consists of 14 residues.

The V gene is TRBV7-6, the J gene TRBJ2-2, with D perhaps matching TRBD2 (6 bases). Germline V gene data show CDR1 as SGHVS and CDR2 as FNYEAQ. This CDR3 is built from 18 residues. V was shortened by 2 bases and J by 1 base, with 17 bases between the two germline ends. The CDR3 DNA reads TGTGCCAGCAGCTTAAGTACTAGCCCCCTTTTGAACACCGGGGAGCTGTTTTTT. Protein: CASSLSTSPLLNTGELFF.

This rearrangement joins TRBV5-5 to TRBJ1-5; 9 bases map to TRBD1. The J segment lost 1 base and the V segment lost 3 bases, leaving 5 bases of the junction unmatched. This CDR3 is built from 16 residues. The germline V gene encodes CDR1 SGHKS and CDR2 YYEKEE (reference sequence). CDR3: CASSWEGTGSNQPQHF. The CDR3 DNA follows: TGTGCCAGCAGCTGGGAAGGGACAGGGAGCAATCAGCCCCAGCATTTT.

The chain uses TRBV6-5 and TRBJ1-2, with TRBD1 matching over 7 bases. V gave up 6 bases and J gave up 2 bases; unmatched junction bases: 6. Germline lookup yields CDR1 MNHEY and CDR2 SVGAGI. The CDR3 has 14 amino acids. Written as DNA, the CDR3 is TGTGCCAGCAGAAACCCGACAGGGAACTATGGCTACACCTTC. Translation gives CASRNPTGNYGYTF.

In this sample, this clone turned up a few times. The rearrangement uses TRBV6-5 and TRBJ1-3; D is ambiguous. Germline values: CDR1 MNHEY, CDR2 SVGAGI. The CDR3 covers 14 residues. Trimming stripped 7 bases from V and 0 bases from J, with 10 bases between. The CDR3 region is CASTLGVSGNTIYF. The CDR3 region has the DNA TGTGCCAGCACTCTCGGGGTCTCTGGAAACACCATATATTTT.

V usage is TRBV6-5 and J usage is TRBJ1-2; D call uncertain. Per germline, CDR1 MNHEY and CDR2 SVGAGI. This CDR3 is built from 15 residues. V lost 2 bases and J 4 bases, leaving 14 bases between the germline ends. The CDR3 nucleotides are TGTGCCAGCAGTTACGATAGCCCCCACGGCTATGGCTACACCTTC. This encodes CASSYDSPHGYGYTF.

This chain links TRBV2 with TRBJ2-1; unclear D gene. The CDR3 is made up of 12 amino acids. Trimming removed 6 bases from V and 3 bases from J, with 6 bases in between. CDR1 is SNHLY and CDR2 is FYNNEI in the germline V gene. The CDR3 sequence: CASRPSYNEQFF. The DNA for the CDR3 is TGTGCCAGCAGGCCTAGCTACAATGAGCAGTTCTTC.

The J gene is TRBJ1-3, the V gene TRBV7-2; no clear D. The CDR3 runs to 13 residues. V lost 5 bases and J lost 4, with 9 bases in between. Germline-derived CDR1 and CDR2 are SGHTA and FQGNSA. This CDR3 reads CASSHPGGNTIYF. CDR3 bases: TGTGCCAGCAGCCATCCAGGCGGAAACACCATATATTTT.

The chain is built from TRBV24-1 and TRBJ1-4, with a tentative D call TRBD1 (5 bases). The CDR3 runs to 16 residues. Trimming removed 7 bases from V and 6 bases from J, with 20 bases in between. Germline CDR1 reads KGHDR; CDR2 reads SFDVKD. The CDR3 is CATSAGSGVRYEKLFF. For the CDR3, the DNA is TGTGCCACCAGCGCAGGATCGGGGGTACGTTATGAAAAACTGTTTTTT.

The chain has TRBV18 and TRBJ1-4; unclear D gene. The CDR3 consists of 13 residues. Deletions cut 5 bases from V and 5 bases from J, with 9 bases between. Germline loops: CDR1 KGHSH, CDR2 LQKENI. This chain's CDR3 is CASSGRTNEKLFF. The CDR3 coding sequence is TGTGCCAGCTCAGGCCGCACCAATGAAAAACTGTTTTTT.

The chain joins TRBV30 to TRBJ2-3, with 8 bases fitting TRBD2. Trimming took 2 bases from V and 0 from J; bases not matched to a gene: 4. The length of the CDR3 is 15 residues. Germline-derived CDR1 and CDR2 are GTSNPN and SVGIG (reference sequence). CDR3 DNA sequence: TGTGCCTGGAGTCACCAGCGGGGGAGCACAGATACGCAGTATTTT. As protein: CAWSHQRGSTDTQYF.

The CDR3 sequence: CASSLARGQMNTEAFF. The CDR3 DNA is TGTGCCAGCAGCTTAGCGCGGGGACAGATGAACACTGAAGCTTTCTTT. J is TRBJ1-1 and V is TRBV7-9, with 7 bases that match TRBD1. This CDR3 region has 16 residues. Germline V gene data show CDR1 as SEHNR and CDR2 as FQNEAQ (reference sequence). V gave up 0 bases and J gave up 0 bases; unmatched junction bases: 4.

V usage is TRBV7-9 and J usage is TRBJ2-1; the D is unclear. With 8 bases removed from V and 10 bases from J, the gap between germline ends came to 15 bases. Germline-derived CDR1 and CDR2 are SEHNR and FQNEAQ (reference sequence). The CDR3 is made up of 12 amino acids. CDR3 bases: TGTGCCAGCTCGCCGCCAGGCCAGGAGCAGTTCTTC. It specifies CASSPPGQEQFF.

This clone has a single count. The chain is built from TRBV15 and TRBJ1-1, with a weak D call TRBD1 (6 bases). Germline values: CDR1 LNHNV, CDR2 YYDKDF (reference sequence). The germline V and J ends were trimmed by 1 base and 5 bases, with 8 bases remaining between them. The CDR3 has 13 amino acids. The CDR3: CATSRAGETEAFF. The CDR3 coding sequence is TGTGCCACCAGCAGAGCAGGGGAGACTGAAGCTTTCTTT. The full variable domain, completed using reference TRBV15 and TRBJ1-1, is DAMVIQNPRYQVTQFGKPVTLSCSQTLNHNVMYWYQQKSSQAPKLLFHYYDKDFNNEADTPDNFQSRRPNTSFCFLDIRSPGLGDTAMYLCATSRAGETEAFFGQGTRLTVV.

The rearrangement links TRBV12-5 to TRBJ2-7; D perhaps matches TRBD1 (6 bases). The V end lost 6 bases, the J end lost 7 bases, and 16 bases lay between the germline ends. Germline loops: CDR1 LGHNT, CDR2 FRNRAP. There are 13 residues in the CDR3. The CDR3 bases are TGTGCTAGTGGACCTACAGGGCTCTGGGAGCAGTACTTC. It translates to CASGPTGLWEQYF.

The V gene is TRBV4-1, the J gene TRBJ2-7; 12 bases map to TRBD2. The CDR3 extends over 15 amino acids. Trimming at V came to 0 bases and at J to 5 bases, leaving 2 bases not matched to a gene. Per the germline V gene, CDR1 is MGHRA and CDR2 is YSYEKL. CDR3 region: CASSQETSGGHEQYF. As DNA, the CDR3 is TGCGCCAGCAGCCAAGAGACTAGCGGGGGTCACGAGCAGTACTTC.

The rearrangement links TRBV4-3 to TRBJ2-3, with TRBD2 matching over 7 bases. The V segment lost 1 base and the J segment 2 bases; nucleotides outside the gene matches: 9. The CDR3 consists of 17 residues. Germline CDR1 and CDR2: LGHNA and YSLEER. The CDR3 here is CASSQAKSGTNTDTQYF. The CDR3 DNA is TGCGCCAGCAGCCAAGCAAAGTCCGGGACTAACACAGATACGCAGTATTTT.

The chain joins TRBV4-1 to TRBJ2-5; D may be TRBD2 (5 bases). Germline V CDR1 and CDR2: MGHRA, YSYEKL. This CDR3 has 13 residues. V was shortened by 0 bases and J by 5 bases, with 7 bases between the two germline ends. Here the CDR3 reads CASSQDPGETQYF. The DNA for the CDR3 is TGCGCCAGCAGCCAAGATCCGGGGGAGACCCAGTACTTC.

The chain combines TRBV27 with TRBJ2-7; 7 bases line up with TRBD1. The V segment lost 6 bases and the J segment 2 bases; nucleotides outside the gene matches: 7. CDR3 length: 14 amino acids. CDR1 and CDR2 (germline): MNHEY, SMNVEV (reference sequence). The chain's CDR3 is CASRPQGSPYEQYF. The CDR3 nucleotides read TGTGCCAGCAGGCCACAGGGGTCCCCCTACGAGCAGTACTTC.

The gene calls are TRBV9 and TRBJ2-2, with D hard to call. This CDR3 has 15 residues. V dropped 0 bases and J dropped 3 bases, with 9 bases sitting between them. The germline V gene has CDR1 SGDLS and CDR2 YYNGEE. CDR3 loop: CASSVVGAYTGELFF. The CDR3 DNA is TGTGCCAGCAGCGTAGTTGGAGCGTACACCGGGGAGCTGTTTTTT.

The chain links TRBV19 to TRBJ2-1; the match to TRBD2 covers 9 bases. J was trimmed by 3 bases and V by 3 bases; bases with no gene match: 9. The CDR3 loop spans 17 amino acids. From germline, CDR1 is LNHDA and CDR2 SQIVND (reference sequence). CDR3 sequence reads: CASSIIARGRVYNEQFF. For the CDR3, the DNA is TGTGCCAGTAGTATCATCGCTCGCGGGAGGGTCTACAATGAGCAGTTCTTC. Supplemented by reference TRBV19 and TRBJ2-1, the full variable domain reads DGGITQSPKYLFRKEGQNVTLSCEQNLNHDAMYWYRQDPGQGLRLIYYSQIVNDFQKGDIAEGYSVSREKKESFPLTVTSAQKNPTAFYLCASSIIARGRVYNEQFFGPGTRLTVL.

The rearrangement uses TRBV5-6 and TRBJ2-7; possibly TRBD1 for D (6 bases). The V end was cut by 4 bases, the J end by 0 bases, with 11 bases between. Germline V gives CDR1 SGHDT, CDR2 YYEEEE. There are 14 residues in the CDR3. The CDR3 loop is CASSRGSSSYEQYF. The DNA for the CDR3 is TGTGCCAGCAGCAGGGGGTCAAGCTCCTACGAGCAGTACTTC.